The sequence of this TCR beta chain was determined in a study of cytomegalovirus exposure and HLA in healthy donors (dated by TCRdb to 2016 to 2017). As for the study more broadly: In an earlier analysis of 450 to 750 of the donors, approximately 260 Gb of sequence data and approximately 100 million unique TCR beta sequences from roughly 200 million T cells were reported. The T cell repertoires of around 670 subjects were profiled by immunosequencing and related to cytomegalovirus serostatus. HLA typing included class I and class II loci at four-digit resolution. Among about 400 genotyped donors of the cohort, an average of approximately 200,000 unique TCR beta nucleotide sequences was sequenced per donor, of which about 18% were non-productive. Every discovery cohort repertoire had been produced on one sequencing platform. The number of typed donors differed by locus: about 620-630 for A, B, C, DRB1 and DQB1; approximately 520 for DQA1; 606 for DPA1; and some 470 for DPB1. A later genetic analysis took genome-wide SNP genotypes for about 55% of the 666 donors and used that subset as a discovery cohort. The genetic ancestry cluster associated with self-reported Caucasian donors included 65% to 90% of the approximately 410 genotyped donors. Donor age, sex, ethnicity and CMV serostatus were collected together with the repertoire data. Roughly 5 DR-DQ haplotypes were treated as single units for association and clustering because of strong linkage in the cohort. A later analysis re-analyzed previously published TCR beta repertoires from 666 donors and added high-resolution HLA genotyping to study TCR occurrence patterns. Approximately 310 gigabases of sequencing data and some 85 million unique TCR sequences were included in an early release covering roughly 600 HLA-typed donors. To predict cytomegalovirus infection status, the study brought together high-throughput TCR immunosequencing, statistical association of individual TCRs with disease status, and machine learning. An earlier analysis of some 600 of the donors applied high-throughput TCR beta sequencing to assess whether each TCR beta V gene segment acted as functional or pseudogenic. The study aimed to test whether cataloging public T cell receptors could reveal signatures of past pathogen exposure. In the later analysis, no new phenotypic data were used to find candidate immune exposures; instead, reliance was placed on TCR beta sequences and their occurrence across donors. A separate validation cohort of 100 to 150 different subjects was used in addition to the 666-subject first cohort.

V drops 4 bases and J drops 5 bases, leaving 11 bases in between. Taken from cysteine to phenylalanine, the CDR3 has 13 residues. CDR3 DNA is the only sequence kept; it has 39 bases, read in frame from the first base. Looking up the germline V gene (reference sequence) yields CDR1 SEHNR and CDR2 FQNEAQ. On this clone: What this receptor recognizes is not known. Per-base qualities were not stored, and no clone one base away is much larger.

Library creation used the immunoSEQ multiplex PCR assay. The multiplex PCR relied on a mix of 60 forward primers for TCR Vbeta segments and 13 reverse primers for TCR Jbeta segments. The CDR3 region of rearranged TCR beta genes was amplified from genomic DNA with a multiplex PCR assay. Amplified TCR beta libraries were sequenced as 87-base-pair reads on the Illumina HiSeq System. The source study handled its data this way. In a later analysis, 80 million or so unique TCR beta chains were counted across the 500 to 850 repertoires, and around 10 million of these chains were shared by at least two donors. To remove PCR and sequencing errors, raw reads were error-corrected and collapsed into unique sequences using a nearest-neighbor algorithm that merged closely related sequences. CDR3 sequences were aligned to IMGT reference sequences to assign V, D and J gene segments. Each retained sequence needed at least a six-nucleotide match to both a V gene segment and a J gene segment. Rearrangements were called productive when the CDR3 lacked stop codons and stayed in frame with V and J; all others were non-productive. Following IMGT convention, CDR3 was defined as the stretch from the second conserved V-encoded cysteine up to the conserved J-encoded phenylalanine. The earlier analysis of a few hundred of the donors excluded any sequence lacking an unambiguous match to a single V gene segment. In an earlier analysis of approximately 590 of the donors, a V segment was called functional when productive rearrangements were above 56.7%, and segregating when the standard deviation between donors exceeded 5%. A statistical classification framework was built to diagnose cytomegalovirus status from the catalog of TCR beta chain sequences. A later analysis assigned V and J genes by comparing TCR nucleotide sequences with IMGT/GENE-DB human TR gene sequences. The TCRdist pipeline was used in a later analysis to assign CDR3 sequences and most-parsimonious VDJ recombination scenarios. A later analysis defined each TCR beta chain by its CDR3 amino acid sequence plus V-gene family, and excluded reads lacking a unique V-gene family. In a later analysis, 550 to 650 highly shared, low-generation-probability nucleotide sequences were removed to address suspected cross-contamination and a sequencing artifact. A later analysis calculated a clonal expansion index for each public chain from normalized within-repertoire ranks of inferred template counts. In a later analysis, generation probabilities were computed with a VDJ recombination model fitted to out-of-frame rearrangements, and the resulting probabilities were checked against IGoR. Hypergeometric tests were used in a later analysis to score TCR-TCR, TCR-HLA and TCR-CMV co-occurrence, with a repertoire-size bias correction applied to the TCR pairs. A later analysis estimated false discovery rates by permuting HLA or CMV assignments 20 times. In a later analysis, co-occurring TCRs were grouped using DBSCAN, and TCRdist sequence similarity was added for clustering within HLA-allele-positive subsets. Co-occurrence clustering excluded repertoires with fewer than 30,000 or more than 120,000 public chains, plus five with anomalous nucleotide sharing. The table comes from immuneACCESS by way of TCRdb, which keeps in-frame sequences with V and J called. Part of the clones is missing from these tables; in studies checked, under half for an unresolved V gene and the rest for unknown reasons. That table is the source of V, J and clone size, and D and trimming were worked out from the DNA. The sample yields approximately 110,000 clones; around 77% were counted once. In total, the top ten clones hold 9.5% to 15% of the sample.

General study outcomes and caveats: Only TCR beta chains were sequenced in this cohort, and the absence of alpha or paired-chain data limited detectable features. CMV serostatus was the only immune exposure information available for the cohort. A later genetic analysis reported fewer N-insertions in productive TCRs among donors in an Asian-associated ancestry cluster than the roughly 720-donor mean. A further reported finding was that TCR beta sequences accurately predicted the HLA-A and HLA-B alleles for most subjects in the first cohort. Most TCR sequences were seen in very few donors, while some public TCRs were found in many individuals. Broadly in line with IMGT annotations, most TCR beta V segments showed up in productive rearrangements about 87% or about 30% of the time in an earlier analysis of several hundred of the donors. A later analysis associated about 17,000 TCR beta sequences with specific HLA alleles at a false discovery rate of 0.05. Cytomegalovirus status was reported to be diagnosed by the classifier with high specificity and sensitivity in both the original and validation cohorts. In vitro tests confirmed that three of the cytomegalovirus-associated TCR beta chains recognize cytomegalovirus antigens. Some IMGT-functional V segments, including TRBV6-2 and TRBV6-3, could not be told apart with the 87-base-pair reads, so those segments were excluded. In a later analysis, most CMV-associated TCR beta chains were found to appear HLA-restricted, with HLA associations seemingly driven largely by CMV exposure. Compared with equally common non-associated chains, HLA-associated TCR beta chains in a later analysis were more clonally expanded and had lower generation probabilities. The presence/absence analyses assumed that sequencing depth was roughly uniform across donors, and that assumption may not be true. In a later analysis, TCR association rates were found to vary across HLA loci, with the most associated TCRs seen for DRB1 alleles and the fewest for HLA-C alleles. The study gave a list of under 200 TCR beta chains associated with cytomegalovirus. Assigning TCR associations to individual alleles was difficult when HLA alleles, especially DR and DQ, strongly co-occurred. Correlated functional status among segregating V segments might reflect linkage disequilibrium, but an unknown experimental factor could not be ruled out. The earlier analysis of about 600 of the donors excluded some 15 rarely observed V segments, including chromosome 9 orphons, because counts were too low. Several of the top co-occurrence clusters appeared to be linked to parvovirus B19, influenza, CMV and Epstein-Barr virus, according to a later analysis. The authors suggested that the approach could potentially be generalized to other disease states and immunological phenotypes. The sequencing pipeline was judged likely to have produced a cluster of highly shared sequence variants as a technical artifact. Because HLA typing was unavailable for some donors at each locus, only the typed subset was used in association tests. A later genetic analysis associated a missense DCLRE1C variant with V-gene and J-gene trimming of TCR beta chains, and an independent cohort replicated the association.

The cohort was made up of 666 healthy bone marrow donors. At the time of sampling, every cohort member was nominally healthy, though immune exposures that went unrecorded were likely present. The donor was CMV seropositive and belonged to the group of about 290 seropositive cohort members. Every donor gave a peripheral blood sample, and the peripheral blood mononuclear cells from that sample were used for TCR beta sequencing. Genomic DNA was extracted from the blood cell samples with the Qiagen DNeasy Blood Extraction Kit. The chain joins TRBV7-9 to TRBJ2-5; 6 matching bases give a weak D call of TRBD1. The TCR originated in a woman aged 40 to 55 in good health and CMV-seropositive. Sequencing used PBMCs. The DNA is as follows: TGTGCCAGCAGCTACGACCAGGGGGAGACCCAGTACTTC. This sequence encodes CASSYDQGETQYF.